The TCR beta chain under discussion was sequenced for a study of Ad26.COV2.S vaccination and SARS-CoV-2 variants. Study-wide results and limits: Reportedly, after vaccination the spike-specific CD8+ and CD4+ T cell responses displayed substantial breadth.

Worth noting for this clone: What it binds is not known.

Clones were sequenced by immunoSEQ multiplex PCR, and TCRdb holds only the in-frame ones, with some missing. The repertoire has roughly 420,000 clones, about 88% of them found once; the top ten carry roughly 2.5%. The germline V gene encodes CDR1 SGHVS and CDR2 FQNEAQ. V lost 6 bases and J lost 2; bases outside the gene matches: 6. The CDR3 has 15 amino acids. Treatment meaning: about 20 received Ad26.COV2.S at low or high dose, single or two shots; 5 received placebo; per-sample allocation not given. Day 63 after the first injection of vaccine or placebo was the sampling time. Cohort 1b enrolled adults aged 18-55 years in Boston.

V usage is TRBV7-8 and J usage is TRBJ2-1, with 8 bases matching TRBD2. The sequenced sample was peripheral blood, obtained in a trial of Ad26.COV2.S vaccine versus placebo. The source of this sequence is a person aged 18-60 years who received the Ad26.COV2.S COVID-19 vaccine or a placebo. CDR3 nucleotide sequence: TGTGCCAGCAGGGAAGCGGGGGACACCTACAATGAGCAGTTCTTC. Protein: CASREAGDTYNEQFF.